The entry that follows covers one TCR beta chain sequence. Its antigen is as yet unknown. The data belong to a study of shared clonotypes between healthy human individuals. Study findings and constraints: Shared clonotypes: about 5.3% naive CD4, under 4% naive CD8, under 2.5% memory CD4, under 0.45% memory CD8.

Per germline, CDR1 MNHNS and CDR2 SASEGT. V was trimmed by 1 base and J by 2 bases, leaving 15 bases between them. This CDR3 region has 17 residues. The protocol was immunoSEQ multiplex PCR, while the TCRdb copy is restricted to in-frame clones and leaves out a portion. The sample includes under 1,100,000 clones, around 82% of them seen just once. This sequence joins TRBV6-1 and TRBJ1-3; a possible D gene is TRBD1 (6 bases). This TCR was recovered from a man younger than 30 in good health. Some clones in this sample may be carry-over from other donors' samples. Material: memory CD4+ T cells from PBMCs. Described subset: CD45RA-negative fraction. The CDR3 DNA follows: TGTGCCAGCAGTGAAGACAGGGTTTCATCTGCTGGAAACACCATATATTTT. Its protein product is CASSEDRVSSAGNTIYF.